This entry lists 14 T cell receptor beta chains sequenced from one sample in a study of T cell responses to AZD1222 COVID-19 vaccine. Generated by immunoSEQ multiplex PCR, the TCRdb table keeps only in-frame clones and is missing some. The table shows 33,000 or so clones, with more than 75% occurring only once. Specimen: peripheral blood, collected 28 days after the second AZD1222 dose. All receptors come from an adult who received the AZD1222 COVID-19 vaccine.

The CDR3 here is CASSPMTVPNEKLFF. The DNA for the CDR3 is TGTGCCAGCAGCCCGATGACAGTCCCTAATGAAAAACTGTTTTTT. The V gene is TRBV7-6, the J gene TRBJ1-4; the D gene is possibly TRBD1 (5 bases). The CDR3 totals 15 residues. Germline V gives CDR1 SGHVS, CDR2 FNYEAQ. The V end was cut by 5 bases, the J end by 3 bases, with 13 bases between. The full variable domain, in which reference TRBV7-6 and TRBJ1-4 provide the parts outside the CDR3, is GAGVSQSPRYKVTKRGQDVALRCDPISGHVSLYWYRQALGQGPEFLTYFNYEAQQDKSGLPNDRFSAERPEGSISTLTIQRTEQRDSAMYRCASSPMTVPNEKLFFGSGTQLSVL.

V gene TRBV5-1 combines with J gene TRBJ2-7; a possible D gene is TRBD2 (5 bases). The CDR3 contains 15 residues. Trimming took off 1 base at V and 2 bases at J, with 13 bases between the two ends. CDR1 and CDR2 from the germline V gene are SGHRS and YFSETQ. For the CDR3, the DNA is TGCGCCAGCAGCTTGCGGAATCGGGGAACCTACGAGCAGTACTTC. Protein product: CASSLRNRGTYEQYF.

This chain connects TRBV5-1 to TRBJ1-1, with D possibly TRBD1 on 6 matching bases. The V gene's germline CDR1 is SGHRS and CDR2 YFSETQ. V was cut by 0 bases and J by 6 bases, with 15 bases left in between. This CDR3 contains 15 residues. Here the CDR3 reads CASSLGGGGEAEAFF. For the CDR3, the DNA is TGCGCCAGCAGCTTGGGTGGAGGGGGAGAAGCTGAAGCTTTCTTT.

This chain joins TRBV28 and TRBJ2-7; the D is unclear. Trimming took off 3 bases at V and 9 bases at J, with 9 bases between the two ends. The germline V gene has CDR1 MDHEN and CDR2 SYDVKM. This CDR3 has 11 amino acids. The CDR3 DNA reads TGTGCCAGCAGTTTTCCCCGAGGGCAGTACTTC. Translating it yields CASSFPRGQYF. The full variable domain, with the rest looked up from reference TRBV28 and TRBJ2-7, is DVKVTQSSRYLVKRTGEKVFLECVQDMDHENMFWYRQDPGLGLRLIYFSYDVKMKEKGDIPEGYSVSREKKERFSLILESASTNQTSMYLCASSFPRGQYFGPGTRLTVT.

The J gene is TRBJ2-7, the V gene TRBV7-6; D not resolved. The CDR3 contains 15 residues. Trimming stripped 3 bases from V and 0 bases from J, with 12 bases between. Germline V gene data show CDR1 as SGHVS and CDR2 as FNYEAQ. The CDR3 DNA sequence: TGTGCCAGCAGCTTTGAGGCCGCCGGCTCCTACGAGCAGTACTTC. It translates to CASSFEAAGSYEQYF.

The chain carries TRBV28 and TRBJ2-7; 7 bases align to TRBD2. V lost 2 bases, J lost 5 bases, and 15 bases stayed unmatched. The CDR3 runs to 17 residues. Germline CDR1 is MDHEN and CDR2 is SYDVKM. CDR3 in amino acids: CASSLMASGAGSHEQYF. In DNA, the CDR3 is TGTGCCAGCAGTTTAATGGCTAGCGGCGCCGGGTCCCACGAGCAGTACTTC.

The chain is built from TRBV28 and TRBJ1-5, with no clear D. The V gene lost 8 bases and the J gene lost 6 bases, with 14 bases spanning the gap. Germline CDR1 and CDR2: MDHEN and SYDVKM. The CDR3 loop spans 13 amino acids. As DNA, the CDR3 is TGTGCCAGCCTTCTAAACCCCAGTCAGCCCCAGCATTTT. Protein: CASLLNPSQPQHF.

This chain links TRBV3-1 (or the pseudogene TRBV3-2) with TRBJ2-7; D may match TRBD1 or TRBD2 (5 bases each). The ends were cut back, 8 bases at V and 8 bases at J, with 13 bases in the middle. Germline loops: CDR1 LGHDT, CDR2 YNNKEL (reference sequence). This CDR3 region has 11 residues. This CDR3 reads CASGARAQQYF. In DNA, the CDR3 is TGTGCCAGCGGGGCGAGGGCGCAGCAGTACTTC.

The V gene is TRBV19, the J gene TRBJ2-1; D not resolved. This CDR3 has 14 amino acids. The V end lost 1 base, the J end lost 0 bases, and 4 bases lay between the germline ends. The germline CDR1 and CDR2 sequences are LNHDA and SQIVND (reference sequence). The CDR3 DNA reads as TGTGCCAGTAGTATAGGGGACTCCTACAATGAGCAGTTCTTC. As protein: CASSIGDSYNEQFF.

This clone was picked up one time. V and J are TRBV5-1 and TRBJ2-2; a weak D match, TRBD1 (6 bases). The V and J ends lost 0 bases and 8 bases respectively, with 14 bases between them. The CDR3 has 15 amino acids. Germline assignment: CDR1 SGHRS and CDR2 YFSETQ. The CDR3: CASSLALTGSGELFF. Written as DNA, the CDR3 is TGCGCCAGCAGCTTGGCCCTAACAGGGTCAGGGGAGCTGTTTTTT.

The chain carries TRBV6-1 and TRBJ2-3; maybe TRBD1 (6 bases). The CDR3 covers 14 residues. Deletions cut 2 bases from V and 5 bases from J, with 11 bases between. Germline loops: CDR1 MNHNS, CDR2 SASEGT. This CDR3 reads CASSEYQGLDTQYF. CDR3 nucleotide sequence: TGTGCCAGCAGTGAATACCAGGGGTTAGATACGCAGTATTTT.

This clone came up a few times. This chain uses TRBV29-1 with TRBJ1-1; tentative D call: TRBD1 (5 bases). The CDR3 is made up of 13 amino acids. Looked up from germline, CDR1 is SQVTM and CDR2 is ANQGSEA. V lost 3 bases and J lost 0, with 8 bases in between. This chain's CDR3 is CSVEQGMNTEAFF. CDR3 in DNA: TGCAGCGTTGAGCAGGGAATGAACACTGAAGCTTTCTTT.

The chain uses TRBV18 and TRBJ1-5; 7 nucleotides line up with TRBD1. The ends lost 2 bases at V and 3 bases at J; junction bases unmatched: 4. Germline lookup yields CDR1 KGHSH and CDR2 LQKENI. There are 15 residues in the CDR3. The CDR3 protein is CASSPADRINQPQHF. The CDR3 nucleotides are TGTGCCAGCTCACCAGCGGACAGGATCAATCAGCCCCAGCATTTT.

The chain employs TRBV2 and TRBJ2-3; 9 bases fit TRBD2. The CDR3 is 16 amino acids. Per germline, CDR1 SNHLY and CDR2 FYNNEI. J gave up 3 bases and V 5 bases, and 9 bases lay outside the gene matches. The CDR3 sequence: CASSTRGGLMTDTQYF. Written as DNA, the CDR3 is TGTGCCAGCAGTACGCGGGGGGGCTTAATGACAGATACGCAGTATTTT. The full variable domain, completed using reference TRBV2 and TRBJ2-3, is EPEVTQTPSHQVTQMGQEVILRCVPISNHLYFYWYRQILGQKVEFLVSFYNNEISEKSEIFDDQFSVERPDGSNFTLKIRSTKLEDSAMYFCASSTRGGLMTDTQYFGPGTRLTVL.